This T cell receptor (beta chain) comes out of a study of blood T cell repertoires in COVID-19. About the study: Material from acute and convalescent COVID-19 was sourced from the United States, Italy and Spain. Sources were T cells, B-cell-depleted T cells, or PBMCs; the material itself was cDNA or gDNA.

The CDR3 totals 16 residues. In germline, CDR1 is SGHVS, CDR2 FNYEAQ. V was clipped by 5 bases and J by 0 bases; unmatched bases: 3. Methods used by the authors: Researchers report that nucleated cell counts were estimated from reference gene primer amplification. Only in-frame clones appear in the TCRdb table, and some are missing; sequencing was by immunoSEQ multiplex PCR. V and J calls and clone size come straight from that table; D and trimming were deduced from the DNA. Of about 190,000 clones listed, 90% are singletons. Sequencing input: peripheral blood. The gene calls are TRBV7-6 and TRBJ2-6, with 8 bases fitting TRBD1. This receptor was taken from a man aged 50 to 60 with acute or convalescent COVID-19. CDR3 sequence: CASSTTGGSGANVLTF. The CDR3 coding sequence is TGTGCCAGCAGCACAACAGGGGGCTCTGGGGCCAACGTCCTGACTTTC.